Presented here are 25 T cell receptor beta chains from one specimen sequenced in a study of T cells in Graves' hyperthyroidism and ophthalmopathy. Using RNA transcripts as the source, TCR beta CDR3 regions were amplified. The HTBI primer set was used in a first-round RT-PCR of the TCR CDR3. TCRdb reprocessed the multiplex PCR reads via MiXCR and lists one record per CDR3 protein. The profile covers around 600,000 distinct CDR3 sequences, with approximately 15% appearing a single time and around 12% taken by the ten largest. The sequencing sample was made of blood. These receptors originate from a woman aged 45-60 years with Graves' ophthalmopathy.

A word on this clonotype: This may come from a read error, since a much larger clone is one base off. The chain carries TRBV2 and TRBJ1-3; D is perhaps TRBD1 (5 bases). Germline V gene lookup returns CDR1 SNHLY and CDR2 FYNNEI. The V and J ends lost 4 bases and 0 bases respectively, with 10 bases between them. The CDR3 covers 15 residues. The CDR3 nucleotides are TGTGCCAGCAGTGGCGGGGGGAACTCTGGAAACACCATATATTTT. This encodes CASSGGGNSGNTIYF. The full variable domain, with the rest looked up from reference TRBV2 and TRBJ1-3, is EPEVTQTPSHQVTQMGQEVILRCVPISNHLYFYWYRQILGQKVEFLVSFYNNEISEKSEIFDDQFSVERPDGSNFTLKIRSTKLEDSAMYFCASSGGGNSGNTIYFGEGSWLTVV.

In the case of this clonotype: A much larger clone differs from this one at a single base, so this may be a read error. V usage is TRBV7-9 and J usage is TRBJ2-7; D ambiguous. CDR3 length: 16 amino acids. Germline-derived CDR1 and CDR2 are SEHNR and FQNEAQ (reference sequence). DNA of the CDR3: TGTGTCAGCAGCGAGTCTTTGGGTTACAGCTCCTACGAGCAGTACTTC. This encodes CVSSESLGYSSYEQYF. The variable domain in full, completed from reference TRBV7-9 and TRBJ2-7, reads DTGVSQNPRHKITKRGQNVTFRCDPISEHNRLYWYRQTLGQGPEFLTYFQNEAQLEKSRLLSDRFSAERPKGSFSTLEIQRTEQGDSAMYLCVSSESLGYSSYEQYFGPGTRLTVT.

As DNA, the CDR3 is TGTGCCAGCAGTGTCACAGGGAGTAGTACTGAAGCTTTCTTT. Amino acids: CASSVTGSSTEAFF. The chain joins TRBV28 to TRBJ1-1; D is perhaps TRBD1 (6 bases). This CDR3 has 14 amino acids. Germline assignment: CDR1 MDHEN and CDR2 SYDVKM. The ends were cut back, 5 bases at V and 5 bases at J, with 15 bases in the middle.

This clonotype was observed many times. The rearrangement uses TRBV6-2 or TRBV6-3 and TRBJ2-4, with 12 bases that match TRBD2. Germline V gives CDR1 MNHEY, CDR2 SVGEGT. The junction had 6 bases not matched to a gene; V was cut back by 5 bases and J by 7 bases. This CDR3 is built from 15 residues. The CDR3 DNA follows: TGTGCCAGCAGTCACCTGACTAGCGGGAGCAACATTCAGTACTTC. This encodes CASSHLTSGSNIQYF.

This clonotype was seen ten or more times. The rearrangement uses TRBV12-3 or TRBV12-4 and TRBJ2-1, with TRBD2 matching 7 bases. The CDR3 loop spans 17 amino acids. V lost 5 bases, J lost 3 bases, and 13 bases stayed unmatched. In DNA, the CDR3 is TGTGCCAGCAGTGACCCTGGAGCTAGCGGAGTCTACAATGAGCAGTTCTTC. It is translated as CASSDPGASGVYNEQFF.

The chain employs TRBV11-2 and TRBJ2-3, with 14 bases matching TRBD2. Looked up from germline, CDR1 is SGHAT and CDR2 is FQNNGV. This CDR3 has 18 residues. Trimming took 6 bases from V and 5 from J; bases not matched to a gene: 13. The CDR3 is CASRLLPGLAGVIDTQYF. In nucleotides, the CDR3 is TGTGCCAGCAGATTACTACCGGGACTAGCGGGAGTGATAGATACGCAGTATTTT. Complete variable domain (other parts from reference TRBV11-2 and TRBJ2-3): EAGVAQSPRYKIIEKRQSVAFWCNPISGHATLYWYQQILGQGPKLLIQFQNNGVVDDSQLPKDRFSAERLKGVDSTLKIQPAKLEDSAVYLCASRLLPGLAGVIDTQYFGPGTRLTVL.

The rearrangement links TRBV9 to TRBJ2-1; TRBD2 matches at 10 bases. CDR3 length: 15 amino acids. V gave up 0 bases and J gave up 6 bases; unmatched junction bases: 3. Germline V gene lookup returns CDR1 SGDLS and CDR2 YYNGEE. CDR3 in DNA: TGTGCCAGCAGCGTAGTCCTAGCGGGAGCCAATGAGCAGTTCTTC. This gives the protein CASSVVLAGANEQFF.

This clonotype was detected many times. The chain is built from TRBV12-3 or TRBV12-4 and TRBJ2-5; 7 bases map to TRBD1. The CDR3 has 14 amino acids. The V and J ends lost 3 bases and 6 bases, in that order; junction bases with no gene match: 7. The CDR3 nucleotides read TGTGCCAGCAGTTTGGGAGACAGGGAACAGACCCAGTACTTC. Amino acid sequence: CASSLGDREQTQYF.

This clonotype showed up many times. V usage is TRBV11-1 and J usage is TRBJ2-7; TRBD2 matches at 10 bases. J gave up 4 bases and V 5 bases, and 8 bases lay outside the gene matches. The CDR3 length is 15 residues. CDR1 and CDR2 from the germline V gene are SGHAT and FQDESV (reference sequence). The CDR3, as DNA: TGTGCCAGCAGCCAACTAGCGGGACGTGGGTACGAGCAGTACTTC. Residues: CASSQLAGRGYEQYF. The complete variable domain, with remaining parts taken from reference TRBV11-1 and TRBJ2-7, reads EAEVAQSPRYKITEKSQAVAFWCDPISGHATLYWYRQILGQGPELLVQFQDESVVDDSQLPKDRFSAERLKGVDSTLKIQPAELGDSAMYLCASSQLAGRGYEQYFGPGTRLTVT.

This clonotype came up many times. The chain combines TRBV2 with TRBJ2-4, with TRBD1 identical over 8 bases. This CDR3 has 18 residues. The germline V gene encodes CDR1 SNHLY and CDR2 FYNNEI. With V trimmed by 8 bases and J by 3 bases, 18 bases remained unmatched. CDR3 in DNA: TGTGCCAGCTTTTGGGCAGGGGGCCAAAACGGAGGCAAAAACATTCAGTACTTC. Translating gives CASFWAGGQNGGKNIQYF.

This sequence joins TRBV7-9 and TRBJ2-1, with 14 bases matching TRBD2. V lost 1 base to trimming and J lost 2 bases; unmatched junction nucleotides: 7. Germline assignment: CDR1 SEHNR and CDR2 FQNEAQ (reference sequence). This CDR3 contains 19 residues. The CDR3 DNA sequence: TGTGCCAGCAGCTTAGGACTAGCGGGAGGGCAGATAACCTACAATGAGCAGTTCTTC. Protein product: CASSLGLAGGQITYNEQFF.

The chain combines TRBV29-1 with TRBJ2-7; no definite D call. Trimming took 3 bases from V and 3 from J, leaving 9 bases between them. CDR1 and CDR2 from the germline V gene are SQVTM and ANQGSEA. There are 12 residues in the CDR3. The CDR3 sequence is CSVDVNGYEQYF. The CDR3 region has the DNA TGCAGCGTTGATGTAAACGGCTACGAGCAGTACTTC.

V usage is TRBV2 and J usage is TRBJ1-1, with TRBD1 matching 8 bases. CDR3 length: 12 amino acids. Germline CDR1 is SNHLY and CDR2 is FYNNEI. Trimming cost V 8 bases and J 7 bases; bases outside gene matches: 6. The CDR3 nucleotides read TGTGCCAGCCGTAGTGACAGGGGTGAAGCTTTCTTT. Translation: CASRSDRGEAFF.

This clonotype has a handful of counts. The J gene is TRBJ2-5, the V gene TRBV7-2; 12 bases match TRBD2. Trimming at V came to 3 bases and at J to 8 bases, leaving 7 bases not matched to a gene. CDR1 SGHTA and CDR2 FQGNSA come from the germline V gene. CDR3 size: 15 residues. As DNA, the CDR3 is TGTGCCAGCAGCTTCACTAGCGGGAGGTCCGGAACCCAGTACTTC. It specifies CASSFTSGRSGTQYF.

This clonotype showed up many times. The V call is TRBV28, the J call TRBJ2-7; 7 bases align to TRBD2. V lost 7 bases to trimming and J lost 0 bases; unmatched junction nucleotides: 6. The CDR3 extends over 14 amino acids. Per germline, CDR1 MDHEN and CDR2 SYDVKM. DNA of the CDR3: TGTGCCAGCAACCCGGGGGGTAGCTCCTACGAGCAGTACTTC. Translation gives CASNPGGSSYEQYF.

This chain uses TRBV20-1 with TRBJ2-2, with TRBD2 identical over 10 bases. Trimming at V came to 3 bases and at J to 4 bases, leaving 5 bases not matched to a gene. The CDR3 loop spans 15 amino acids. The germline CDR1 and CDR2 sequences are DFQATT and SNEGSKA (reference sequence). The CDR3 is CSASPSGRGTGELFF. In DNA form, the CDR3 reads TGCAGTGCTAGCCCTAGCGGGAGAGGCACCGGGGAGCTGTTTTTT.

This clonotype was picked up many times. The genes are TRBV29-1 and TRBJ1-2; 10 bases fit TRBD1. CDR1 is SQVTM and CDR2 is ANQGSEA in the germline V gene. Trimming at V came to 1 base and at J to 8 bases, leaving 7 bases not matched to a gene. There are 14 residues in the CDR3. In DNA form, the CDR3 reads TGCAGCGTTGAAGCGTTGGGACAGGGGAGCGGCTACACCTTC. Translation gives CSVEALGQGSGYTF. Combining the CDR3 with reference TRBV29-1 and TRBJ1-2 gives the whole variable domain SAVISQKPSRDICQRGTSLTIQCQVDSQVTMMFWYRQQPGQSLTLIATANQGSEATYESGFVIDKFPISRPNLTFSTLTVSNMSPEDSSIYLCSVEALGQGSGYTFGSGTRLTVV.

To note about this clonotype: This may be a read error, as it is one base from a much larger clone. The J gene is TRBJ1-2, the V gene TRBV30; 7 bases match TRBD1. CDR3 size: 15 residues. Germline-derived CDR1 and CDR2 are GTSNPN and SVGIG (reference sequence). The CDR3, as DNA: TGTGCCTGGAGTGGGACAGGAATGTATGACTTTGGCTACGCCTTC. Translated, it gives CAWSGTGMYDFGYAF.

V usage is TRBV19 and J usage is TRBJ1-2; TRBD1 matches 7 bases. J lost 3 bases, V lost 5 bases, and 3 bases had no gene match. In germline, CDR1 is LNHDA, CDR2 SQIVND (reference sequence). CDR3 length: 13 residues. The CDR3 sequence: CASSHRGDYGYTF. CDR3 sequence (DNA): TGTGCCAGTAGTCACAGGGGTGACTATGGCTACACCTTC.

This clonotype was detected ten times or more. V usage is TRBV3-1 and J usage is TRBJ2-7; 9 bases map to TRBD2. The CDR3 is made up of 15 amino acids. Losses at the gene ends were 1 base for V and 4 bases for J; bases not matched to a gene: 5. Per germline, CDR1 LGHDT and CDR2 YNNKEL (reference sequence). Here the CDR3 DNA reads TGTGCCAGCAGCCAAGGGGATAGCGGGAGTTACGAGCAGTACTTC. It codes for CASSQGDSGSYEQYF.

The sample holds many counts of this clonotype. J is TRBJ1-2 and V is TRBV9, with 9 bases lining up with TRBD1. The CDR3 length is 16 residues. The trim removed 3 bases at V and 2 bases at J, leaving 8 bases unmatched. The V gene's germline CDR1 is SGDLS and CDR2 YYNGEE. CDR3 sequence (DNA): TGTGCCAGCAGCGGGCGGAGGGGACAGGGCAACTATGGCTACACCTTC. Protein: CASSGRRGQGNYGYTF.

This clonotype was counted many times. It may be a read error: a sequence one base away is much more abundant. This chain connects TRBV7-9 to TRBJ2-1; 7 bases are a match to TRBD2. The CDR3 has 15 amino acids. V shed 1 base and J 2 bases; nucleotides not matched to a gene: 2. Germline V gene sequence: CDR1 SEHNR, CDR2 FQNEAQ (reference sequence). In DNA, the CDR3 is TGTGCCAGCAGCTTAGGCGGGAGCCCCTACAATGAGCAGTTCTTC. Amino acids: CASSLGGSPYNEQFF. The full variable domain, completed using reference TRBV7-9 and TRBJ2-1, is DTGVSQNPRHKITKRGQNVTFRCDPISEHNRLYWYRQTLGQGPEFLTYFQNEAQLEKSRLLSDRFSAERPKGSFSTLEIQRTEQGDSAMYLCASSLGGSPYNEQFFGPGTRLTVL.

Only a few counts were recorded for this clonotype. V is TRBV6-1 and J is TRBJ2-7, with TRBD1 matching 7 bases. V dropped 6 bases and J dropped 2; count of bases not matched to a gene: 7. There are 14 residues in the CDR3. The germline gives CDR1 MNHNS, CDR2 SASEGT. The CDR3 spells CASRPNQGAYEQYF. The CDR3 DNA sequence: TGTGCCAGCAGACCAAATCAGGGGGCCTACGAGCAGTACTTC.

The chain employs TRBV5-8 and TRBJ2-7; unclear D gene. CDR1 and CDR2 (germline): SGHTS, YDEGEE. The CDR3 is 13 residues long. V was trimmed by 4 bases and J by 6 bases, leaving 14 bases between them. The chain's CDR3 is CASSLTLGSEQYF. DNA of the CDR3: TGTGCCAGCAGCCTAACATTAGGATCCGAGCAGTACTTC.

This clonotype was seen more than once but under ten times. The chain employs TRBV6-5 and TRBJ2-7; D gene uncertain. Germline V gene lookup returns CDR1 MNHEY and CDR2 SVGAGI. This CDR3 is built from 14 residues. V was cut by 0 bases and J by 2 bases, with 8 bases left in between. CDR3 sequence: CASSYSRMTYEQYF. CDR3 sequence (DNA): TGTGCCAGCAGTTACTCGAGGATGACCTACGAGCAGTACTTC.